These 20 T cell receptor beta chains came from one sample sequenced in a study of a mutant IDH1 vaccine in newly diagnosed glioma. Time point specified: week 11, during vaccination. In the vaccine, a single dose held 300 ug of the mutant IDH1 20-mer peptide, along with topical imiquimod. Sequenced by immunoSEQ multiplex PCR; TCRdb stores in-frame clones only, minus some. The sample consists of about 24,000 clones, 79% of them appearing once. These receptors' antigens are unknown. The sample in question was PBMCs, obtained from a glioma patient whose treatment included an IDH1 peptide vaccine. These receptors originate from a man aged 35-49 years with glioma.

Only one count was recorded for this clone. V gene TRBV5-4 combines with J gene TRBJ2-3; 10 bases map to TRBD2. Trimming removed 4 bases from V and 5 bases from J; junction bases left unmatched: 13. This CDR3 is built from 17 residues. The germline V gene has CDR1 SGHNT and CDR2 YYREEE (reference sequence). CDR3: CASSDPGSGRAGDTQYF. The CDR3 DNA is TGTGCCAGCAGCGACCCTGGGAGCGGGAGGGCGGGAGATACGCAGTATTTT.

This rearrangement joins TRBV2 to TRBJ2-7; perhaps D is TRBD1 or TRBD2 (5 bases each). V was pared by 7 bases and J by 7 bases, with 17 bases between. Per the germline V gene, CDR1 is SNHLY and CDR2 is FYNNEI. This CDR3 comprises 13 residues. Here the CDR3 reads CASTRDRSKEQYF. DNA of the CDR3: TGTGCCAGCACAAGGGACCGATCTAAGGAGCAGTACTTC.

This CDR3 reads CASSLPSRSGNTIYF. The CDR3, as DNA: TGTGCCAGCAGTTTGCCAAGTAGATCTGGAAACACCATATATTTT. V usage is TRBV28 and J usage is TRBJ1-3; D remains unclear. Deletions cut 3 bases from V and 1 base from J, with 10 bases between. The CDR3 contains 15 residues. Germline CDR1 and CDR2: MDHEN and SYDVKM. The whole variable domain, remainder taken from reference TRBV28 and TRBJ1-3, is DVKVTQSSRYLVKRTGEKVFLECVQDMDHENMFWYRQDPGLGLRLIYFSYDVKMKEKGDIPEGYSVSREKKERFSLILESASTNQTSMYLCASSLPSRSGNTIYFGEGSWLTVV.

The rearrangement links TRBV7-2 to TRBJ2-2, with no clear D. V was trimmed by 1 base and J by 5 bases, leaving 11 bases between them. The CDR3 is made up of 15 amino acids. Looked up from germline, CDR1 is SGHTA and CDR2 is FQGNSA. The CDR3 coding sequence is TGTGCCAGCAGCTTAGGCAGCAGGCTTACCGGGGAGCTGTTTTTT. It translates to CASSLGSRLTGELFF.

The chain uses TRBV7-8 and TRBJ2-3, with D uncertain. This CDR3 is built from 16 residues. V lost 5 bases, J lost 0 bases, and 15 bases lay in between. CDR1 and CDR2 (germline): SGHVS, FQNEAQ. The CDR3 loop is CASSRSIKASTDTQYF. The CDR3 DNA is TGTGCCAGCAGCCGGAGTATTAAAGCTAGCACAGATACGCAGTATTTT.

The chain links TRBV19 to TRBJ2-7, with 7 bases matching TRBD2. The CDR3 covers 15 residues. With V trimmed by 1 base and J by 5 bases, 8 bases remained unmatched. Per the germline V gene, CDR1 is LNHDA and CDR2 is SQIVND (reference sequence). The CDR3 DNA reads as TGTGCCAGTAGTATAGCCGGGGCGGGGGACGACGAGCAGTACTTC. Translated: CASSIAGAGDDEQYF.

The gene calls are TRBV19 and TRBJ2-1, with 7 bases matching TRBD1. The CDR3 sequence is 16 residues long. Germline V lookup: CDR1 LNHDA, CDR2 SQIVND (reference sequence). The trim removed 4 bases at V and 2 bases at J, leaving 8 bases unmatched. This CDR3 is CASSTTEGATYNEQFF. In DNA, the CDR3 is TGTGCCAGTAGTACCACCGAGGGGGCAACCTACAATGAGCAGTTCTTC.

V gene TRBV29-1 combines with J gene TRBJ1-2; the match to TRBD1 covers 8 bases. The V and J ends lost 5 bases and 1 base, in that order; junction bases with no gene match: 9. Germline V gene sequence: CDR1 SQVTM, CDR2 ANQGSEA. The CDR3 has 15 residues. The CDR3, as DNA: TGCAGCGTTCAGGACAGGGACCAGGGTAACTATGGCTACACCTTC. Protein product: CSVQDRDQGNYGYTF.

About this clone itself: The identical CDR3 is also encoded by other nucleotide sequences in the sample. The CDR3 here is CASSLEAHRSNEQFF. CDR3 DNA sequence: TGTGCCAGCAGCCTAGAAGCCCACCGATCCAATGAGCAGTTCTTC. The chain joins TRBV2 to TRBJ2-1; D remains ambiguous. CDR3 length: 15 residues. CDR1 SNHLY and CDR2 FYNNEI come from the germline V gene. V was pared by 6 bases and J by 6 bases, with 18 bases between.

The V call is TRBV9, the J call TRBJ1-1; 9 bases match TRBD1. With V trimmed by 2 bases and J by 1 base, 3 bases remained unmatched. The CDR3 is 15 residues long. The germline gives CDR1 SGDLS, CDR2 YYNGEE. The CDR3 nucleotides read TGTGCCAGCAGCGTGGGGACAGGGTCGAACACTGAAGCTTTCTTT. Its translation is CASSVGTGSNTEAFF.

The gene calls are TRBV11-2 and TRBJ1-1; TRBD1 might be the D (5 bases). CDR3 length equals 14 residues. V dropped 4 bases and J dropped 1 base, with 10 bases sitting between them. Per the germline V gene, CDR1 is SGHAT and CDR2 is FQNNGV. The DNA of the CDR3 is TGTGCCAGCAGCTGGGGGACGTGGAACACTGAAGCTTTCTTT. Its translation is CASSWGTWNTEAFF. Based on the CDR3 plus reference TRBV11-2 and TRBJ1-1, the full variable domain is EAGVAQSPRYKIIEKRQSVAFWCNPISGHATLYWYQQILGQGPKLLIQFQNNGVVDDSQLPKDRFSAERLKGVDSTLKIQPAKLEDSAVYLCASSWGTWNTEAFFGQGTRLTVV.

V gene TRBV6-1 combines with J gene TRBJ2-5; D possibly corresponds to TRBD1 (6 bases). V lost 9 bases, J lost 2 bases, and 13 bases lay in between. This CDR3 has 13 amino acids. Germline CDR1 MNHNS, CDR2 SASEGT. The CDR3 is CASSGTPQETQYF. CDR3 DNA sequence: TGTGCCAGTTCCGGGACACCACAAGAGACCCAGTACTTC.

This chain connects TRBV11-3 to TRBJ2-2, with no clear D. The V end lost 5 bases, the J end lost 3 bases, and 10 bases lay between the germline ends. CDR3 length: 14 residues. Germline V lookup: CDR1 SGHNT, CDR2 YENEEA. This CDR3 reads CASSAAVDTGELFF. Here the CDR3 DNA reads TGTGCCAGCAGCGCTGCGGTGGACACCGGGGAGCTGTTTTTT.

In DNA form, the CDR3 reads TGTGCCAGCAGTTACGGGGGACGTCCCCAAGAGACCCAGTACTTC. Its translation: CASSYGGRPQETQYF. The V call is TRBV6-5, the J call TRBJ2-5; D may correspond to TRBD1 or TRBD2 (5 bases each). The germline gives CDR1 MNHEY, CDR2 SVGAGI. The CDR3 has 15 amino acids. V lost 2 bases and J lost 1, with 11 bases in between.

The chain combines TRBV7-6 with TRBJ1-6, with TRBD1 matching 8 bases. The CDR3 loop spans 14 amino acids. Unmatched junction bases numbered 3, after V lost 4 bases and J lost 7 bases. CDR1 is SGHVS and CDR2 is FNYEAQ in the germline V gene. The CDR3 bases are TGTGCCAGCAGCTCGGACAGGGCCAATTCACCCCTCCACTTT. Protein sequence: CASSSDRANSPLHF. Using reference TRBV7-6 and TRBJ1-6 for the parts outside the CDR3, the full variable domain is GAGVSQSPRYKVTKRGQDVALRCDPISGHVSLYWYRQALGQGPEFLTYFNYEAQQDKSGLPNDRFSAERPEGSISTLTIQRTEQRDSAMYRCASSSDRANSPLHFGNGTRLTVT.

The J gene is TRBJ2-7, the V gene TRBV9; TRBD2 matches 7 bases. The CDR3 extends over 15 amino acids. V lost 4 bases to trimming and J lost 0 bases; unmatched junction nucleotides: 7. Germline V gene data show CDR1 as SGDLS and CDR2 as YYNGEE. CDR3 loop: CASSLGGEGSYEQYV. The DNA for the CDR3 is TGTGCCAGCAGCTTAGGCGGGGAGGGCTCCTACGAGCAGTACGTC.

The chain employs TRBV19 and TRBJ2-3, with 8 bases lining up with TRBD2. The CDR3 totals 15 residues. The junction had 3 bases not matched to a gene; V was cut back by 4 bases and J by 0 bases. From germline, CDR1 is LNHDA and CDR2 SQIVND (reference sequence). The CDR3 nucleotides read TGTGCCAGTAGTACCCGACTAGCGAGCACAGATACGCAGTATTTT. The encoded protein is CASSTRLASTDTQYF.

In its sample, this clone is medium-sized. Other DNA sequences in this sample translate to the same CDR3. CDR3 sequence reads: CASSWAGLRGGGGYTF. DNA of the CDR3: TGTGCCAGCAGCTGGGCAGGGTTAAGAGGTGGTGGGGGCTACACCTTC. This chain connects TRBV5-6 to TRBJ1-2; a weak D match, TRBD1 (5 bases). V lost 3 bases and J lost 8, with 23 bases in between. In germline, CDR1 is SGHDT, CDR2 YYEEEE. The CDR3 length is 16 residues.

This clone appeared a single time. The chain has TRBV5-1 and TRBJ1-1; the D gene is possibly TRBD1 (5 bases). Germline-derived CDR1 and CDR2 are SGHRS and YFSETQ. The CDR3 spans 16 residues. V was cut by 2 bases and J by 4 bases, with 18 bases left in between. The CDR3 spells CASSLTGAIVVTEAFF. The CDR3 region has the DNA TGCGCCAGCAGCTTAACAGGTGCTATCGTCGTCACTGAAGCTTTCTTT.

V gene TRBV29-1 combines with J gene TRBJ2-1; 7 positions agree with TRBD2. Trimming removed 3 bases from V and 11 bases from J; junction bases left unmatched: 4. The germline CDR1 and CDR2 sequences are SQVTM and ANQGSEA. The CDR3 consists of 11 residues. CDR3 DNA: TGCAGCGTTGAGAGGGAGGGTAAGCAGTTCTTC. Protein sequence: CSVEREGKQFF.